The 18 T cell receptor beta chains given below trace back to one sample, sequenced in a study of regulatory T cells in long-lasting Graves disease. The TCR beta library used iRepertoire HTBI primers with Arm-PCR amplification of CDR3. TCRdb processed the multiplex PCR reads anew with MiXCR; each CDR3 protein has one entry. The data show 530,000 or so distinct CDR3 sequences, roughly 12% seen once. Noted time point: newly diagnosed GD, antithyroid drugs for less than 3 months. PBMC RNA served as the TCR library source. These sequences were also reported in another study, on T cells in Graves' hyperthyroidism and ophthalmopathy.

The specimen comprised peripheral blood mononuclear cells (PBMCs), sampled at new diagnosis, from a patient treated with antithyroid drugs. The origin of the receptors is a man aged 25 to 40 with Graves disease.

This clonotype was counted many times. This chain uses TRBV12-3 or TRBV12-4 with TRBJ1-2, with D unresolved. The germline V and J ends were trimmed by 3 bases and 7 bases, with 12 bases remaining between them. This CDR3 has 13 residues. The CDR3 protein is CASSLEGSSGYTF. CDR3 bases: TGTGCCAGCAGTTTGGAGGGATCCTCTGGCTACACCTTC.

This clonotype occurred a few times. DNA for the CDR3: TGTGCCAGCAGCCCCCCAGACGGGAGCTACATCACAGATACGCAGTATTTT. Protein: CASSPPDGSYITDTQYF. This sequence joins TRBV13 and TRBJ2-3, with a possible D match to TRBD2 (6 bases). The CDR3 totals 17 residues. Germline V gene lookup returns CDR1 PRHDT and CDR2 FYEKMQ (reference sequence). Trimming pared 5 bases from V and 2 bases from J, leaving 20 bases between.

J is TRBJ2-7 and V is TRBV6-2 or TRBV6-3; D may be TRBD1 or TRBD2 (6 bases each). From germline, CDR1 is MNHEY and CDR2 SVGEGT. The ends were cut back, 5 bases at V and 7 bases at J, with 9 bases in the middle. This CDR3 comprises 11 residues. The DNA of the CDR3 is TGTGCCAGCAGTCGGGGGCGGGAGCAGTACTTC. Amino acids: CASSRGREQYF.

At least ten counts were recorded for this clonotype. The chain recombines TRBV14 with TRBJ2-1; D may be TRBD1 (6 bases). The length of the CDR3 is 12 residues. Germline V gene data show CDR1 as SGHDN and CDR2 as FVKESK. V was clipped by 1 base and J by 12 bases, with 10 bases between them. The CDR3 here is CASSQALGGQFF. As DNA, the CDR3 is TGTGCCAGCAGCCAAGCCTTAGGGGGGCAGTTCTTC.

This clonotype was recorded once. This clone may be a read error of a much larger clone one base away. This chain links TRBV2 with TRBJ1-2, with D hard to call. The V gene's germline CDR1 is SNHLY and CDR2 FYNNEI. V dropped 3 bases and J dropped 7 bases, with 9 bases sitting between them. The CDR3 is made up of 12 amino acids. The CDR3 sequence: CASSDAGLGYTF. CDR3 DNA: TGTGCCAGCAGTGATGCAGGACTTGGCTACACCTTC.

Concerning this clonotype: Mismatch with germline at one junction end may stem from a read error. This sequence joins TRBV18 and TRBJ2-1, with a weak D call TRBD2 (5 bases). Germline assignment: CDR1 KGHSH and CDR2 LQKENI. CDR3 length: 15 amino acids. CDR3 protein: CASSSPWTPRDEQFF. The CDR3 DNA reads as TGTGCCAGCTCATCACCGTGGACGCCGAGGGATGAGCAGTTCTTC.

This rearrangement joins TRBV12-3 or TRBV12-4 to TRBJ2-2; TRBD2 matches at 16 bases. The CDR3 consists of 20 residues. J gave up 5 bases and V 6 bases, and 15 bases lay outside the gene matches. The CDR3: CASSLFLTGLAGGGTGELFF. CDR3 DNA: TGTGCCAGCAGCCTATTCCTTACGGGACTAGCGGGAGGGGGTACCGGGGAGCTGTTTTTT.

This clonotype was counted ten times or more. The chain is built from TRBV20-1 and TRBJ2-7, with D perhaps TRBD2 (5 bases). The CDR3 consists of 13 residues. Per germline, CDR1 DFQATT and CDR2 SNEGSKA (reference sequence). With 6 bases removed from V and 3 bases from J, the gap between germline ends came to 15 bases. The CDR3 region has the DNA TGCAGTGCCAGGCGGGCTGAGCACTACGAGCAGTACTTC. This sequence encodes CSARRAEHYEQYF.

In its sample, this clonotype was seen many times. J is TRBJ1-5 and V is TRBV19; 7 bases are a match to TRBD1. The CDR3 consists of 15 residues. Germline V gives CDR1 LNHDA, CDR2 SQIVND (reference sequence). V lost 2 bases, J lost 9 bases, and 10 bases stayed unmatched. This CDR3 reads CASSITRQGLWPQHF. The DNA of the CDR3 is TGTGCCAGTAGTATAACCCGACAGGGCCTTTGGCCCCAGCATTTT.

The rearrangement links TRBV7-9 to TRBJ2-5, with TRBD2 matching over 9 bases. The CDR3 loop spans 18 amino acids. The germline V gene has CDR1 SEHNR and CDR2 FQNEAQ (reference sequence). Unmatched junction bases numbered 13, after V lost 4 bases and J lost 1 base. The CDR3 DNA follows: TGTGCCAGCAGCTCCTCTACCGATACTAGCGGGCTCCAAGAGACCCAGTACTTC. Amino acids: CASSSSTDTSGLQETQYF.

Many counts were recorded for this clonotype. The chain carries TRBV11-1 and TRBJ2-1; D may be TRBD2 (6 bases). Deletions cut 4 bases from V and 9 bases from J, with 7 bases between. This CDR3 has 11 residues. Germline CDR1 reads SGHAT; CDR2 reads FQDESV (reference sequence). The CDR3 DNA sequence: TGTGCCAGCAGCTGGGGAGGTGAGCAGTTCTTC. Translation: CASSWGGEQFF.

This clonotype showed up just a few times. The CDR3 DNA is TGTGCCAGCGCCGGGACGCCGATCTACAATGAGCAGTTCTTC. Translation: CASAGTPIYNEQFF. V and J are TRBV13 and TRBJ2-1; D might be TRBD1 or TRBD2, each matching 5 bases. Germline CDR1 and CDR2: PRHDT and FYEKMQ (reference sequence). The CDR3 consists of 14 residues. V lost 8 bases to trimming and J lost 3 bases, with 14 bases between them.

This clonotype was counted at least ten times. At one of its ends the junction is not consistent with the germline gene, which may arise from a read error. V is TRBV5-1 and J is TRBJ2-1; 9 bases agree with TRBD2. Germline-derived CDR1 and CDR2 are SGHRS and YFSETQ. The CDR3 spans 14 residues. CDR3 sequence reads: CASCLASGINEQFF. CDR3 in DNA: TGCGCCAGCTGCTTGGCTAGCGGGATAAATGAGCAGTTCTTC. The entire variable domain, with the rest obtained from reference TRBV5-1 and TRBJ2-1, is as follows: KAGVTQTPRYLIKTRGQQVTLSCSPISGHRSVSWYQQTPGQGLQFLFEYFSETQRNKGNFPGRFSGRQFSNSRSEMNVSTLELGDSALYLCASCLASGINEQFFGPGTRLTVL.

This clonotype was counted between two and nine times. A junction boundary mismatches the germline segment, possibly from a read error. This chain connects TRBV3-1 to TRBJ1-2; 9 bases are shared with TRBD1. This CDR3 has 15 amino acids. Germline-derived CDR1 and CDR2 are LGHDT and YNNKEL (reference sequence). The DNA of the CDR3 is TGTGCCAGCAGCCAGAGACAGGGGGGCGGCTATGACTACACCTTC. Protein product: CASSQRQGGGYDYTF. Variable domain in full (rest from reference TRBV3-1 and TRBJ1-2): DTAVSQTPKYLVTQMGNDKSIKCEQNLGHDTMYWYKQDSKKFLKIMFSYNNKELIINETVPNRFSPKSPDKAHLNLHINSLELGDSAVYFCASSQRQGGGYDYTFGSGTRLTVV.

At least ten counts were recorded for this clonotype. The gene calls are TRBV20-1 and TRBJ2-3; 9 nucleotides match TRBD2. J gave up 2 bases and V 6 bases, and 3 bases lay outside the gene matches. The CDR3 extends over 13 amino acids. Germline CDR1 DFQATT, CDR2 SNEGSKA (reference sequence). The CDR3 DNA reads TGCAGTGCCCCGGGACTAGCCACAGATACGCAGTATTTT. It is translated as CSAPGLATDTQYF.

This clonotype was seen many times. The chain is built from TRBV20-1 and TRBJ1-1, with D perhaps matching TRBD1 (5 bases). V gave up 4 bases and J gave up 0 bases, with 12 bases separating them. Germline V lookup: CDR1 DFQATT, CDR2 SNEGSKA (reference sequence). This CDR3 is built from 14 residues. In DNA, the CDR3 is TGCAGTGCTAAAAGAGGGGCTGTGAACACTGAAGCTTTCTTT. This sequence encodes CSAKRGAVNTEAFF.

Turning to this clonotype: One base separates it from a far larger clone, so it is likely a read error. CDR3 sequence reads: CAGSLVGGNEQYF. Here the CDR3 DNA reads TGTGCCGGCAGCTTAGTAGGGGGGAACGAGCAGTACTTC. J is TRBJ2-7 and V is TRBV7-2; tentatively, D is TRBD1 or TRBD2 (6 bases each). The CDR3 runs to 13 residues. Germline V gene sequence: CDR1 SGHTA, CDR2 FQGNSA.

J is TRBJ2-3 and V is TRBV9; maybe TRBD2 (5 bases). The CDR3 has 16 amino acids. Trimming stripped 4 bases from V and 1 base from J, with 16 bases between. CDR1 and CDR2 from the germline V gene are SGDLS and YYNGEE. In nucleotides, the CDR3 is TGTGCCAGCAGCCCCGGGATAGCGTTCGGCACAGATACGCAGTATTTT. This gives the protein CASSPGIAFGTDTQYF.